This record looks at one T cell receptor (beta chain) sequence and its context. The data belong to a study of blood T cell repertoires in COVID-19. Background on the study: For recovered donors of Cohort 3, there were two negative PCRs, clearance, or symptom resolution. Sources were T cells, B-cell-depleted T cells, or PBMCs; the material itself was cDNA or gDNA.

V lost 4 bases and J 0 bases, leaving 19 bases between the germline ends. CDR1 and CDR2 from the germline V gene are LNHDA and SQIVND (reference sequence). This CDR3 comprises 18 residues. Assay used: immunoSEQ multiplex PCR; TCRdb lists only in-frame clones, some missing. The data contain roughly 340,000 clones, 80% to 90% of them singletons. The receptor was isolated from a middle-aged man in a cohort exposed to, infected with or recovered from COVID-19 (not recorded which). J is TRBJ1-3 and V is TRBV19; D unresolved. The sequenced material came from PBMCs or T cells enriched from blood (not recorded which). The DNA of the CDR3 is TGTGCCAGTAGTACCGCCTCTACGCCTAATTTCTCTGGAAACACCATATATTTT. Its translation: CASSTASTPNFSGNTIYF. The whole variable domain, filled in from reference TRBV19 and TRBJ1-3, reads DGGITQSPKYLFRKEGQNVTLSCEQNLNHDAMYWYRQDPGQGLRLIYYSQIVNDFQKGDIAEGYSVSREKKESFPLTVTSAQKNPTAFYLCASSTASTPNFSGNTIYFGEGSWLTVV.